What follows are 25 T cell receptor beta chains derived from one specimen sequenced in a study of blood T cell repertoires in COVID-19. The method was immunoSEQ multiplex PCR; TCRdb's version includes in-frame clones alone and lacks a portion of them. The sample includes under 300,000 clones, about four fifths seen only once; the top ten take 9.4%. Input material: peripheral blood. The receptors stem from a woman in her fifties or sixties who had recovered from COVID-19.

This clone appeared a few times. V is TRBV7-3 and J is TRBJ2-3, with 14 bases lining up with TRBD2. The CDR3 is 15 amino acids. Trimming took 8 bases from V and 2 from J; bases not matched to a gene: 3. Per germline, CDR1 SGHTA and CDR2 FQGTGA. CDR3 DNA sequence: TGTGCCAGCGGGACTAGCGGGAGTAACACAGATACGCAGTATTTT. Translated, it gives CASGTSGSNTDTQYF.

The rearrangement uses TRBV7-2 and TRBJ1-4, with 7 nucleotides matching TRBD1. This CDR3 has 15 residues. The germline gives CDR1 SGHTA, CDR2 FQGNSA. V shed 2 bases, J shed 8 bases, and the junction held 8 bases outside the gene matches. CDR3 in DNA: TGTGCCAGCAGCTTATACGGGACAGTGGGAGAAAAACTGTTTTTT. This codes for CASSLYGTVGEKLFF.

The V gene is TRBV7-9, the J gene TRBJ1-5; TRBD1 matches 7 bases. Trimming at V came to 4 bases and at J to 6 bases, leaving 0 bases not matched to a gene. CDR3 length: 12 amino acids. Germline V gives CDR1 SEHNR, CDR2 FQNEAQ (reference sequence). The CDR3 nucleotides read TGTGCCAGCAGCTCAGGGGGTCAGCCCCAGCATTTT. This encodes CASSSGGQPQHF.

This clone is a singleton in its sample. The V call is TRBV12-3 or TRBV12-4, the J call TRBJ2-7, with D perhaps matching TRBD2 (5 bases). Deletions cut 6 bases from V and 6 bases from J, with 9 bases between. This CDR3 has 11 amino acids. CDR3 sequence: CASRGESEQYF. CDR3 nucleotide sequence: TGTGCCAGCAGGGGAGAGTCCGAGCAGTACTTC.

V and J are TRBV19 and TRBJ1-1, with 8 bases fitting TRBD1. The CDR3 spans 14 residues. Germline trimming cut 8 bases from V and 1 base from J; bases unmatched to any gene: 6. CDR1 and CDR2 (germline): LNHDA, SQIVND (reference sequence). This CDR3 is CASRQDRANTEAFF. CDR3 DNA: TGTGCCAGTCGACAGGACAGGGCGAACACTGAAGCTTTCTTT.

The chain carries TRBV11-3 and TRBJ2-1, with 9 bases matching TRBD2. Trimming cost V 5 bases and J 4 bases; bases outside gene matches: 12. The CDR3 is 17 amino acids. The germline CDR1 and CDR2 sequences are SGHNT and YENEEA. CDR3 residues: CASSLGVAGEKYNEQFF. CDR3 coding DNA: TGTGCCAGCAGCCTGGGGGTAGCGGGGGAAAAATACAATGAGCAGTTCTTC.

CDR3: CAISESTNSHTIYF. The CDR3 nucleotides read TGTGCCATCAGTGAGTCGACCAACAGTCACACCATATATTTT. The chain has TRBV10-3 and TRBJ1-3; the D is unclear. CDR3 length: 14 residues. V lost 0 bases, J lost 8 bases, and 11 bases lay in between. Looked up from germline, CDR1 is ENHRY and CDR2 is SYGVKD.

This chain links TRBV7-6 with TRBJ2-7; 9 nucleotides agree with TRBD2. CDR1 and CDR2 from the germline V gene are SGHVS and FNYEAQ. The junction had 10 bases not matched to a gene; V was cut back by 2 bases and J by 5 bases. CDR3 length equals 16 residues. The CDR3 spells CASSLRLAGIADEQYF. The CDR3 DNA reads TGTGCCAGCAGCTTAAGGCTAGCGGGAATCGCCGACGAGCAGTACTTC.

The chain uses TRBV7-2 and TRBJ2-6; 12 nucleotides agree with TRBD1. V gave up 5 bases and J gave up 1 base; unmatched junction bases: 9. The CDR3 spans 19 residues. CDR1 SGHTA and CDR2 FQGNSA come from the germline V gene. The CDR3 region has the DNA TGTGCCAGCAGCCTGGGACAGGGGGCCGTTAGATCTGGGGCCAACGTCCTGACTTTC. It translates to CASSLGQGAVRSGANVLTF.

The CDR3 loop is CASSYTRIMNTEAFF. The CDR3 bases are TGTGCCAGCAGTTACACGAGGATTATGAACACTGAAGCTTTCTTT. The V call is TRBV6-2 or TRBV6-3, the J call TRBJ1-1, with no clear D. The CDR3 is 15 residues long. The germline V gene has CDR1 MNHEY and CDR2 SVGEGT. Trimming took 2 bases from V and 0 from J, leaving 10 bases between them.

This clone was detected only once. The chain is built from TRBV10-2 and TRBJ1-2, with a tentative D call TRBD1 (5 bases). The CDR3 sequence is 12 residues long. The germline gives CDR1 WSHSY, CDR2 SAAADI. V was trimmed by 3 bases and J by 8 bases, leaving 10 bases between them. The chain's CDR3 is CASSELGGGYTF. DNA for the CDR3: TGCGCCAGCAGTGAACTGGGGGGAGGCTACACCTTC.

The gene calls are TRBV5-1 and TRBJ1-1; TRBD1 agrees at 7 bases. From germline, CDR1 is SGHRS and CDR2 YFSETQ. The CDR3 contains 12 residues. The J segment lost 5 bases and the V segment lost 4 bases, leaving 2 bases of the junction unmatched. The CDR3 loop reads CASSQQGTEAFF. The CDR3 region has the DNA TGCGCCAGCAGCCAACAGGGGACTGAAGCTTTCTTT.

This chain joins TRBV7-2 and TRBJ2-1; TRBD2 aligns across 9 bases. Germline V lookup: CDR1 SGHTA, CDR2 FQGNSA. This CDR3 is 15 amino acids long. The junction had 7 bases not matched to a gene; V was cut back by 1 base and J by 9 bases. In DNA, the CDR3 is TGTGCCAGCAGCTTAGGGAGACTAGCGGATCCTGAGCAGTTCTTC. The encoded protein is CASSLGRLADPEQFF.

CDR3 amino acids: CASSYFSGITDTQYF. In DNA, the CDR3 is TGTGCCAGCAGTTACTTTTCAGGGATTACAGATACGCAGTATTTT. V and J are TRBV6-5 and TRBJ2-3; maybe TRBD1 (5 bases). The CDR3 is 15 amino acids. Germline CDR1 reads MNHEY; CDR2 reads SVGAGI. The V end was cut by 1 base, the J end by 3 bases, with 11 bases between.

This clone was seen just once. In DNA form, the CDR3 reads TGTGCCAGCAGCCGAGGGGGGGCTGGGAACACTGAAGCTTTCTTT. It specifies CASSRGGAGNTEAFF. The chain is built from TRBV28 and TRBJ1-1, with D possibly matching TRBD1 (6 bases). This CDR3 has 15 amino acids. Per germline, CDR1 MDHEN and CDR2 SYDVKM. V was trimmed by 6 bases and J by 1 base, leaving 15 bases between them.

The chain uses TRBV28 and TRBJ1-2; D is unresolved. The CDR3 is made up of 11 amino acids. V lost 5 bases, J lost 5 bases, and 6 bases lay in between. Germline values: CDR1 MDHEN, CDR2 SYDVKM. The CDR3 region is CASSQIYGYTF. The DNA for the CDR3 is TGTGCCAGCAGTCAGATTTATGGCTACACCTTC.

This sequence joins TRBV5-1 and TRBJ2-7, with 13 bases fitting TRBD2. Germline-derived CDR1 and CDR2 are SGHRS and YFSETQ. J gave up 2 bases and V 4 bases, and 3 bases lay outside the gene matches. This CDR3 spans 15 amino acids. The CDR3 DNA follows: TGCGCCAGCAGCCAGGGACTAGCGGGGCCCTACGAGCAGTACTTC. The encoded protein is CASSQGLAGPYEQYF.

This clone was seen a handful of times. The chain couples TRBV11-2 to TRBJ2-3; 10 bases align to TRBD1. The CDR3 runs to 16 residues. Germline V CDR1 and CDR2: SGHAT, FQNNGV. V was clipped by 5 bases and J by 3 bases; unmatched bases: 8. The CDR3 reads CASSRPGTGATDTQYF. The CDR3 region has the DNA TGTGCCAGCAGCCGGCCTGGGACAGGGGCGACAGATACGCAGTATTTT.

CDR3 sequence reads: CASSYSLAGVYEQYF. CDR3 nucleotides: TGTGCCAGCAGTTACTCGTTAGCGGGGGTTTACGAGCAGTACTTC. The V call is TRBV6-5, the J call TRBJ2-7; 9 nucleotides align to TRBD2. The CDR3 is made up of 15 amino acids. Trimming took 0 bases from V and 4 from J; bases not matched to a gene: 4. Germline assignment: CDR1 MNHEY and CDR2 SVGAGI.

V is TRBV19 and J is TRBJ2-7; TRBD2 matches at 7 bases. Germline V gene lookup returns CDR1 LNHDA and CDR2 SQIVND (reference sequence). This CDR3 has 16 amino acids. Unmatched junction bases numbered 13, after V lost 3 bases and J lost 5 bases. This chain's CDR3 is CASSIPGGGSPHEQYF. The CDR3 region has the DNA TGTGCCAGTAGTATCCCAGGTGGCGGGAGTCCCCACGAGCAGTACTTC.

This chain connects TRBV28 to TRBJ2-6; TRBD2 agrees at 7 bases. The CDR3 is 17 amino acids. The V segment lost 4 bases and the J segment 2 bases; nucleotides outside the gene matches: 8. Germline values: CDR1 MDHEN, CDR2 SYDVKM. In nucleotides, the CDR3 is TGTGCCAGCAGTTCGCCCTCGGGGGGTCCTGGGGCCAACGTCCTGACTTTC. Its protein product is CASSSPSGGPGANVLTF.

The rearrangement joins TRBV5-1 to TRBJ1-4; D remains unclear. V was pared by 1 base and J by 3 bases, with 10 bases between. The germline CDR1 and CDR2 sequences are SGHRS and YFSETQ. The CDR3 runs to 15 residues. CDR3 loop: CASSLYAEANEKLFF. CDR3 nucleotides: TGCGCCAGCAGCTTGTACGCAGAAGCTAATGAAAAACTGTTTTTT.

This chain joins TRBV6-2 or TRBV6-3 and TRBJ1-2; 10 positions match TRBD1. Unmatched junction bases numbered 5, after V lost 5 bases and J lost 2 bases. The germline V gene encodes CDR1 MNHEY and CDR2 SVGEGT. The CDR3 is made up of 15 amino acids. CDR3 bases: TGTGCCAGCAGTCGACCGGGACAGGGGAACTATGGCTACACCTTC. Its protein product is CASSRPGQGNYGYTF.

The chain has TRBV25-1 and TRBJ1-2; TRBD1 aligns across 8 bases. CDR3 length: 13 residues. The trim removed 2 bases at V and 8 bases at J, leaving 4 bases unmatched. Germline loops: CDR1 MGHDK, CDR2 SYGVNS. The CDR3 spells CASSEQGARGYTF. The CDR3 coding sequence is TGTGCCAGCAGTGAACAGGGGGCTAGGGGCTACACCTTC.

This clone has just one count. The chain employs TRBV5-5 and TRBJ1-6; 9 nucleotides align to TRBD1. CDR3 length equals 14 residues. The J segment lost 6 bases and the V segment lost 4 bases, leaving 2 bases of the junction unmatched. The germline V gene encodes CDR1 SGHKS and CDR2 YYEKEE (reference sequence). In DNA, the CDR3 is TGTGCCAGCAGCGCGGACAGGGGTAATTCACCCCTCCACTTT. It codes for CASSADRGNSPLHF. The full variable domain, in which reference TRBV5-5 and TRBJ1-6 provide the parts outside the CDR3, is DAGVTQSPTHLIKTRGQQVTLRCSPISGHKSVSWYQQVLGQGPQFIFQYYEKEERGRGNFPDRFSARQFPNYSSELNVNALLLGDSALYLCASSADRGNSPLHFGNGTRLTVT.